The TCR beta chain under discussion was sequenced for a study of cytomegalovirus exposure and HLA in healthy donors (dated by TCRdb to 2015 to 2018). About the study as a whole: In an earlier analysis of about 560 of the donors, approximately 300 Gb of sequence data and approximately 100 million unique TCR beta sequences from roughly 190 million T cells were reported. Roughly 320 gigabases of sequencing data and around 88 million unique TCR sequences made up an early release that covered several hundred HLA-typed donors. To predict cytomegalovirus infection status, the study combined high-throughput TCR immunosequencing, statistical association of individual TCRs with disease status, and machine learning. A separate validation cohort of 90 to 150 different subjects was used in addition to the approximately 700-subject first cohort. All discovery cohort repertoires had been generated using a single sequencing platform. Rather than using new phenotypic data, the later analysis identified candidate immune exposures from TCR beta sequences and from how often those sequences occurred across donors. The study used immunosequencing to profile the T cell repertoires of 666 subjects and linked those repertoires to cytomegalovirus serostatus. Donor age, sex, ethnicity and CMV serostatus were compiled alongside the repertoire data. HLA typing covered class I and class II loci at four-digit resolution. Among 300 to 500 genotyped donors of the cohort, an average of approximately 200,000 unique TCR beta nucleotide sequences was sequenced per donor, of which approximately 19% were non-productive. The study aimed to test whether cataloging public T cell receptors could reveal signatures of past pathogen exposure. A later genetic analysis took genome-wide SNP genotypes for about 65% of the 666 donors and used that subset as a discovery cohort. An earlier analysis of 450 to 750 of the donors used high-throughput TCR beta sequencing to judge whether each TCR beta V gene segment behaved as functional or pseudogenic. The number of donors typed differed by locus, with roughly 629-640 for A, B, C, DRB1 and DQB1, roughly 520 for DQA1, approximately 580 for DPA1, and 400 to 490 for DPB1. In a later analysis, previously published TCR beta repertoires from 600 to 850 donors were re-analyzed and high-resolution HLA genotyping was added so that TCR occurrence patterns could be studied. The genetic ancestry cluster associated with self-reported Caucasian donors included over 80% of the 398 genotyped donors. About five DR-DQ haplotypes were handled as single units for association and clustering, since linkage in the cohort was strong. Broad study findings and their caveats: The classifier was reported to diagnose cytomegalovirus status with high specificity and sensitivity in both the original and validation cohorts. Linkage disequilibrium might explain the correlated functional status among segregating V segments, but an unknown experimental factor could not be ruled out. In a later genetic analysis, fewer N-insertions in productive TCRs were reported among donors in an Asian-associated ancestry cluster than the roughly 640-donor mean. A later genetic analysis associated a missense DCLRE1C variant with V-gene and J-gene trimming of TCR beta chains, and an independent cohort replicated the association. Most TCR sequences were observed very rarely across donors, whereas some public TCRs were present in many individuals. In a later analysis, TCR association rates were found to vary across HLA loci, with the most associated TCRs seen for DRB1 alleles and the fewest for HLA-C alleles. In a later analysis, most CMV-associated TCR beta chains were found to appear HLA-restricted, with HLA associations seemingly driven largely by CMV exposure. When HLA alleles, especially DR and DQ, strongly co-occurred, TCR associations were difficult to assign to individual alleles. Immune exposure information for the cohort was limited to CMV serostatus. The earlier analysis of a few hundred of the donors excluded some 15 rarely observed V segments, including chromosome 9 orphons, because counts were too low. In a later analysis, HLA-associated TCR beta chains were found to be more clonally expanded and to have lower generation probabilities than equally common non-associated chains. Three of the identified cytomegalovirus-associated TCR beta chains were confirmed in vitro to be specific for cytomegalovirus antigens. Because HLA typing was unavailable for some donors at each locus, only the typed subset was used in association tests. Sequencing depth was assumed to be roughly uniform across donors in the presence/absence analyses, though that assumption may not hold. A further reported finding was that TCR beta sequences accurately predicted the HLA-A and HLA-B alleles for most subjects in the first cohort. The sequencing pipeline was judged likely to have produced a cluster of highly shared sequence variants as a technical artifact. In an earlier analysis of fewer than 750 of the donors, most TCR beta V segments were observed in productive rearrangements about 90% or about 30% of the time, broadly matching IMGT annotations. The study listed 170 or so TCR beta chains as associated with cytomegalovirus. The authors suggested that the approach could potentially be extended to other disease states and immunological phenotypes. The cohort was sequenced for TCR beta chains only, and without alpha or paired-chain data the features that could be detected were limited. Because the 87-base-pair reads could not distinguish some IMGT-functional V segments, including TRBV6-2 and TRBV6-3, those segments were excluded. According to a later analysis, parvovirus B19, influenza, CMV and Epstein-Barr virus appeared linked to several top co-occurrence clusters. Specific HLA alleles were associated with 15,000 to 20,000 TCR beta sequences at a false discovery rate of 0.05 in a later analysis.

The method was the immunoSEQ multiplex PCR assay. For the multiplex PCR, a mixture combining 60 forward primers for TCR Vbeta segments and 13 reverse primers for TCR Jbeta segments was used. Amplification of the CDR3 region of rearranged TCR beta genes was performed with a multiplex PCR assay on genomic DNA. Amplified TCR beta libraries were sequenced as 87-base-pair reads on the Illumina HiSeq System. In the authors' own workflow: In a later analysis, around 80 million unique TCR beta chains were counted across the roughly 670 repertoires, and roughly 9.9 million of these chains were shared by at least two donors. Raw reads were error-corrected and collapsed into unique sequences by a nearest-neighbor algorithm in which closely related sequences were merged to remove PCR and sequencing errors. V, D and J gene segments were assigned by aligning CDR3 sequences to IMGT reference sequences. For a sequence to be retained, at least a six-nucleotide match to both a V gene segment and a J gene segment was required. Rearrangements were classified as productive when the CDR3 lacked stop codons and remained in frame with V and J, and all other rearrangements were classified as non-productive. CDR3 was defined according to IMGT convention as the region running from the second conserved V-encoded cysteine to the conserved J-encoded phenylalanine. In an earlier analysis of more than 550 of the donors, sequences lacking an unambiguous match to a single V gene segment were excluded. In an earlier analysis of some 590 of the donors, a V segment was called functional when productive rearrangements were above 56.7%, and segregating when the standard deviation between donors exceeded 5%. A statistical classification framework was built for diagnosing cytomegalovirus status from the catalog of TCR beta chain sequences. V and J gene assignment, in a later analysis, came from comparing TCR nucleotide sequences with IMGT/GENE-DB human TR gene sequences. Using the TCRdist pipeline, a later analysis assigned CDR3 sequences along with most-parsimonious VDJ recombination scenarios. In a later analysis, each TCR beta chain was defined by its CDR3 amino acid sequence together with its V-gene family, and reads without a unique V-gene family were excluded. In a later analysis, 500 to 700 highly shared, low-generation-probability nucleotide sequences were removed to address suspected cross-contamination and a sequencing artifact. For each public chain, a later analysis derived a clonal expansion index from normalized ranks of inferred template counts within each repertoire. In a later analysis, generation probabilities were computed using a VDJ recombination model fitted to out-of-frame rearrangements, and the results were checked against IGoR. In a later analysis, hypergeometric tests were used to score TCR-TCR, TCR-HLA and TCR-CMV co-occurrence, with a repertoire-size bias correction applied to TCR pairs. False discovery rates were estimated in a later analysis by permuting HLA or CMV assignments 20 times. In a later analysis, co-occurring TCRs were grouped using DBSCAN, and TCRdist sequence similarity was added for clustering within HLA-allele-positive subsets. Co-occurrence clustering excluded repertoires with fewer than 30,000 or more than 120,000 public chains, plus five with anomalous nucleotide sharing. TCRdb re-hosts the immuneACCESS table, in-frame sequences only. Its copies lack some clones; in the studies checked, an unresolved V gene accounts for under half of them, and the cause for the rest is not known. The DNA gave D and trimming, while V, J and clone size come from that table. The sample table shows 250,000 to 300,000 clones, and 84% are seen once. Approximately 2% of the sample belongs to the ten largest clones.

V and J lose 6 bases and 3 bases, and a span of 15 bases separates them. The CDR3 goes from the cysteine to the phenylalanine over 14 residues. The entry retains the CDR3 DNA only, 42 bases that are in frame from base 1. CDR1 and CDR2 are read off the germline V gene as MDHEN and SYDVKM. This clone showed up just once. This clone's antigen is unknown. Base qualities are not at hand, and no much larger clone is one base apart. The cohort comprised 670 or so healthy bone marrow donors. All cohort members were sampled while nominally healthy, although unrecorded immune exposures were likely present. The donor was CMV seropositive and was included in the group of approximately 310 seropositive cohort members. A peripheral blood sample was provided by each donor, and peripheral blood mononuclear cells were used for TCR beta sequencing. Genomic DNA extraction from the blood cell samples was performed with the Qiagen DNeasy Blood Extraction Kit.

In this chain, TRBV28 is recombined with TRBJ2-7, and TRBD1 may be the D gene, going by 5 matching bases. The sequenced sample was PBMCs. This clonotype was obtained from a middle-aged woman in good health and CMV-seropositive. The bases are TGTGCCAGCAGACCCCAGACAGCTTTCTACGAGCAGTACTTC. This sequence encodes CASRPQTAFYEQYF.